This T cell receptor beta chain was identified during a study of T cell changes during pregnancy in multiple sclerosis. Generated by immunoSEQ multiplex PCR, the TCRdb table keeps only in-frame clones and is missing some. The sample lists 15,000 to 20,000 clones, just over 85% occurring once. Per the germline V gene, CDR1 is SGHTS and CDR2 is YDEGEE. V lost 2 bases to trimming and J lost 5 bases; unmatched junction nucleotides: 6. The CDR3 runs to 15 residues. The V call is TRBV5-8, the J call TRBJ2-2, with 7 bases fitting TRBD2. The sequences come from CD8+ T cells from peripheral blood mononuclear cells, collected in the third trimester of pregnancy. This TCR was sampled from a female donor in good health, enrolled as a control in a pregnancy study. The DNA of the CDR3 is TGTGCCAGCAGCTTTCGGGGCGGGGGAACCGGGGAGCTGTTTTTT. Its translation: CASSFRGGGTGELFF.